This paragraph reports one TCR beta chain. What it binds is unknown. This sample is part of a study of shared clonotypes between healthy human individuals. For the study at large: The cohort had a couple of women and a few men, ages 18 to 49. Per donor, three plates held CD4 naive cells, three held CD4 memory, two held CD8 naive and one held CD8 memory.

The input for sorted-subset replicate PCRs was about 200 ng DNA, 25,000 to 35,000 T cell genomes. Assay: immunoSEQ multiplex PCR; the TCRdb copy retains only in-frame clones and omits some. The sample yields about 2.3 million clones, 80% to 95% seen once. Study-level results: Sorted-subset sequencing, rarefaction showed, was incomplete despite large depth.

The length of the CDR3 is 14 residues. CDR1 and CDR2 from the germline V gene are SQVTM and ANQGSEA. V was trimmed by 4 bases and J by 1 base, leaving 13 bases between them. The TCR was taken from a man between 18 and 35 years old in good health. Some clones in this sample may be carry-over from other donors' samples. The J gene is TRBJ1-1, the V gene TRBV29-1; D not resolved. Sequences were obtained from naive CD4+ T cells from PBMCs. Subset specified: CD45RA+ positively selected. The CDR3 coding sequence is TGCAGCGTTGCCAAAAAATTGTGGAACACTGAAGCTTTCTTT. This encodes CSVAKKLWNTEAFF.